The 20 T cell receptor beta chains below come from one sample, sequenced in a study of cytotoxic CD8 clonotypes in ibrutinib-treated CLL. Only in-frame clones appear in the TCRdb table, and some are missing; sequencing was by immunoSEQ multiplex PCR. The sample includes 150,000 to 200,000 clones, approximately 90% of them seen just once. The source material was PBMCs, sampled at disease progression, from a patient treated with ibrutinib. These TCRs come from a human donor with chronic lymphocytic leukemia.

The rearrangement joins TRBV10-2 to TRBJ2-2; D perhaps matches TRBD1 (5 bases). CDR3 length equals 16 residues. V dropped 2 bases and J dropped 7 bases, with 17 bases sitting between them. Germline-derived CDR1 and CDR2 are WSHSY and SAAADI. CDR3 coding DNA: TGCGCCAGCAGTGAGCCCACGACAGTCTTCAACGGGGAGCTGTTTTTT. It codes for CASSEPTTVFNGELFF.

The chain combines TRBV2 with TRBJ2-2, with TRBD1 as a possible D gene (5 bases). Trimming shortened V by 5 bases and J by 5 bases, and 9 bases separated the two germline ends. The germline V gene encodes CDR1 SNHLY and CDR2 FYNNEI. This CDR3 comprises 13 residues. CDR3: CASSPAGTGELFF. The DNA for the CDR3 is TGTGCCAGCAGTCCGGCAGGGACCGGGGAGCTGTTTTTT.

The table lists this clone with a count of one. The V gene is TRBV7-3, the J gene TRBJ1-5; 10 bases line up with TRBD1. J lost 3 bases, V lost 1 base, and 6 bases had no gene match. This CDR3 has 17 amino acids. Germline CDR1 SGHTA, CDR2 FQGTGA. CDR3 residues: CASSLIGDRGNNQPQHF. The CDR3 DNA is TGTGCCAGCAGCTTAATTGGGGACAGGGGTAACAATCAGCCCCAGCATTTT.

This chain uses TRBV5-1 with TRBJ1-4, with D maybe TRBD1 (5 bases). The V end lost 2 bases, the J end lost 4 bases, and 12 bases lay between the germline ends. CDR1 and CDR2 from the germline V gene are SGHRS and YFSETQ. CDR3 length equals 15 residues. The CDR3 sequence: CASSLVGTGNEKLFF. The CDR3 coding sequence is TGCGCCAGCAGCTTAGTGGGGACCGGTAATGAAAAACTGTTTTTT. Full variable domain (rest looked up from reference TRBV5-1 and TRBJ1-4): KAGVTQTPRYLIKTRGQQVTLSCSPISGHRSVSWYQQTPGQGLQFLFEYFSETQRNKGNFPGRFSGRQFSNSRSEMNVSTLELGDSALYLCASSLVGTGNEKLFFGSGTQLSVL.

The sample holds a few counts of this clone. The gene calls are TRBV29-1 and TRBJ1-2; D call uncertain. This CDR3 spans 12 amino acids. In germline, CDR1 is SQVTM, CDR2 ANQGSEA. V was shortened by 4 bases and J by 2 bases, with 8 bases between the two germline ends. Written as DNA, the CDR3 is TGCAGCGTTGTAGTACAGAACTATGGCTACACCTTC. Protein sequence: CSVVVQNYGYTF.

Written as DNA, the CDR3 is TGTGCCAGAAGCAAAGACGGACCGGGACAAGGATATGGCTACACCTTC. Translation: CARSKDGPGQGYGYTF. The rearrangement uses TRBV5-3 and TRBJ1-2; maybe TRBD1 (6 bases). TRBV5-3 is designated an ORF whose function remains uncertain. V lost 4 bases and J 5 bases, leaving 21 bases between the germline ends. The CDR3 runs to 16 residues.

This rearrangement joins TRBV30 to TRBJ1-5, with D possibly matching TRBD1 (5 bases). The germline V gene has CDR1 GTSNPN and CDR2 SVGIG (reference sequence). The CDR3 sequence is 13 residues long. With 1 base removed from V and 4 bases from J, the gap between germline ends came to 8 bases. CDR3 DNA sequence: TGTGCCTGGAGTGCTGGGGGGAATCAGCCCCAGCATTTT. This encodes CAWSAGGNQPQHF.

CDR3 amino acids: CASSSNTGELFF. CDR3 sequence (DNA): TGTGCCAGCAGCTCCAACACCGGGGAGCTGTTTTTT. The chain joins TRBV7-6 to TRBJ2-2; no reliable D call. From germline, CDR1 is SGHVS and CDR2 FNYEAQ. The CDR3 covers 12 residues. Trimming cost V 4 bases and J 2 bases, with 2 bases left between them.

The chain recombines TRBV6-5 with TRBJ2-7; no reliable D call. CDR1 is MNHEY, CDR2 SVGAGI, per germline. With 8 bases removed from V and 3 bases from J, the gap between germline ends came to 14 bases. The CDR3 extends over 13 amino acids. The DNA of the CDR3 is TGTGCCAGCGCCCCTGGGCTTTACTACGAGCAGTACTTC. It specifies CASAPGLYYEQYF.

The V gene is TRBV19, the J gene TRBJ1-5; no reliable D call. The CDR3 extends over 14 amino acids. V shed 4 bases and J shed 3 bases, with 10 bases lying between them. CDR1 LNHDA and CDR2 SQIVND come from the germline V gene (reference sequence). The CDR3 coding sequence is TGTGCCAGTAGTACCCGGGGTGTCAATCAGCCCCAGCATTTT. Its protein product is CASSTRGVNQPQHF.

The V and J genes are TRBV4-3 and TRBJ2-7, with D perhaps being TRBD1 or TRBD2 (6 bases each). The ends were cut back, 0 bases at V and 0 bases at J, with 9 bases in the middle. Germline V CDR1 and CDR2: LGHNA, YSLEER. This CDR3 contains 15 residues. CDR3 residues: CASSQEGGSSYEQYF. The CDR3 coding sequence is TGCGCCAGCAGCCAAGAAGGGGGGAGCTCCTACGAGCAGTACTTC.

The rearrangement links TRBV7-9 to TRBJ2-3; 7 bases match TRBD2. Per germline, CDR1 SEHNR and CDR2 FQNEAQ (reference sequence). CDR3 length equals 15 residues. V was pared by 2 bases and J by 5 bases, with 7 bases of the junction left unmatched. In DNA, the CDR3 is TGTGCCAGCAGCTTAAGGCGGGAGAGGGGAGATACGCAGTATTTT. This gives the protein CASSLRRERGDTQYF.

V and J are TRBV25-1 and TRBJ2-3; maybe TRBD1 (7 bases). The germline CDR1 and CDR2 sequences are MGHDK and SYGVNS. V was cut by 3 bases and J by 1 base, with 8 bases left in between. The CDR3 covers 14 residues. CDR3: CASSDRGGTDTQYF. CDR3 nucleotides: TGTGCCAGCAGTGACAGGGGGGGCACAGATACGCAGTATTTT.

J is TRBJ2-1 and V is TRBV6-5; perhaps TRBD1 as D (6 bases). Trimming took off 6 bases at V and 0 bases at J, with 12 bases between the two ends. Per the germline V gene, CDR1 is MNHEY and CDR2 is SVGAGI. The CDR3 loop spans 15 amino acids. Written as DNA, the CDR3 is TGTGCCAGCAGGCCACAGGGTTCCTCCTACAATGAGCAGTTCTTC. It yields the protein CASRPQGSSYNEQFF.

The rearrangement uses TRBV7-9 and TRBJ1-5; possibly TRBD1 for D (5 bases). The CDR3 runs 17 residues. CDR1 SEHNR and CDR2 FQNEAQ come from the germline V gene (reference sequence). V was pared by 3 bases and J by 0 bases, with 15 bases between. The CDR3 protein is CASSFTETRDSNQPQHF. CDR3 in DNA: TGTGCCAGCAGCTTCACTGAGACCAGGGATAGCAATCAGCCCCAGCATTTT.

This chain connects TRBV6-5 to TRBJ1-2, with D uncertain. The CDR3 has 11 amino acids. In germline, CDR1 is MNHEY, CDR2 SVGAGI. Trimming took 6 bases from V and 7 from J, leaving 9 bases between them. The CDR3 spells CASSPGRGYTF. The CDR3, as DNA: TGTGCCAGCAGCCCGGGTCGTGGCTACACCTTC.

The rearrangement links TRBV7-2 to TRBJ2-3; TRBD2 agrees at 7 bases. Germline V CDR1 and CDR2: SGHTA, FQGNSA. The CDR3 totals 14 residues. The V gene end was trimmed by 5 bases and the J gene end by 2 bases; junction bases not matched to a gene: 4. CDR3 sequence reads: CASSRGLDTDTQYF. CDR3 sequence (DNA): TGTGCCAGCAGCCGCGGACTAGACACAGATACGCAGTATTTT.

This chain links TRBV30 with TRBJ2-3; D is unresolved. CDR3 length: 11 amino acids. CDR1 and CDR2 (germline): GTSNPN, SVGIG (reference sequence). The germline V and J ends were trimmed by 0 bases and 7 bases, with 5 bases remaining between them. Here the CDR3 reads CAWSVRYTQYF. The DNA for the CDR3 is TGTGCCTGGAGTGTACGGTATACGCAGTATTTT.

The chain has TRBV5-6 and TRBJ2-1; D possibly corresponds to TRBD2 (5 bases). V was trimmed by 0 bases and J by 8 bases, leaving 15 bases between them. CDR1 is SGHDT, CDR2 YYEEEE, per germline. The length of the CDR3 is 15 residues. The CDR3 DNA follows: TGTGCCAGCAGCTTGGGTGGGCTAGCCGTTGATGAGCAGTTCTTC. Translated, it gives CASSLGGLAVDEQFF.

This sequence joins TRBV5-1 and TRBJ2-7, with 9 bases that match TRBD2. The CDR3 covers 18 residues. Germline loops: CDR1 SGHRS, CDR2 YFSETQ. Trimming removed 6 bases from V and 0 bases from J; junction bases left unmatched: 16. CDR3 DNA: TGCGCCAGCACACGGAACCGGGCGGGGGGGTCCAGCTCCTACGAGCAGTACTTC. Amino acid sequence: CASTRNRAGGSSSYEQYF.